Many counts were recorded for the clone carrying this T cell receptor beta chain. TCRdb reprocessed the 5' RACE reads via MiXCR and lists one record per CDR3 protein. The sample shows more than 75,000 distinct CDR3 sequences, 9% to 12% of them seen only once. This sample was included in a study of neurological immune-mediated disorders. This CDR3 comprises 13 residues. V dropped 0 bases and J dropped 7 bases, with 7 bases sitting between them. Germline loops: CDR1 SGHRS, CDR2 YFSETQ. This sequence originates from a man between 40 and 49 years old in good health. The specimen sequenced was PBMCs. The J gene is TRBJ2-2, the V gene TRBV5-1; no clear D gene. Written as DNA, the CDR3 is TGCGCCAGCAGCTTGGGGGCAAACGGGGAGCTGTTTTTT. Amino acid sequence: CASSLGANGELFF.